This record looks at one T cell receptor beta chain sequence and its context. Its specificity is not known. Germline is not matched at one junction end, which may reflect a read error. Assay: immunoSEQ multiplex PCR; the TCRdb copy retains only in-frame clones and omits some. The table has around 26,000 clones, almost 90% seen once. The data derive from a study of OX40 agonist ivuxolimab in advanced cancers. The overall study: Ivuxolimab, an antibody that agonizes OX40 (CD134), was administered to the patients.

Study results and limitations: Certain nonresponders additionally had low normalized T-cell clonal expansion.

Enrollment shut out patients with autoimmune disease history or systemic immunosuppression. The length of the CDR3 is 13 residues. Germline CDR1 reads MNHEY; CDR2 reads SMNVEV (reference sequence). The clonotype comes from an adult with an advanced solid tumor such as melanoma, head and neck, liver or kidney cancer. This specimen was CD4+ or CD8+ T cells sorted from blood, taken in a trial of the OX40 agonist ivuxolimab. The genes are TRBV27 and TRBJ2-1; 9 bases are shared with TRBD2. The CDR3 loop is CGTGTSSHNEQFF. The CDR3 DNA reads as TGCGGTACTGGGACTAGCTCCCACAATGAGCAGTTCTTC.